The rows below give T cell receptor beta chains drawn from one sample of a study of cytomegalovirus exposure and HLA in healthy donors. Profiled with immunoSEQ multiplex PCR; TCRdb holds only in-frame clones, not every one. The table records under 150,000 clones, 80% of them present only once. The sequenced sample was PBMCs. All receptors derive from a male donor in good health and CMV-seropositive. Both conserved end residues are part of each CDR3. D genes are given only for firm matches. Some rows mark clone size as missing; the rest say once, few, many or name a class of expanded clone.

D gene	clone size	V gene	J gene	CDR3 DNA	CDR3 protein
TRBD2	.	TRBV9	TRBJ2-7	TGTGCCAGCAGCAGGGAGGGACGGCAACTCCCCTACGAGCAGTACTTC	CASSREGRQLPYEQYF
TRBD1	.	TRBV5-4	TRBJ2-3	TGTGCCAGCAGCTTGCAGGGGGCAGATACGCAGTATTTT	CASSLQGADTQYF
TRBD2	.	TRBV10-1	TRBJ2-2	TGCGCCAGCAGTGTGCCTAGCGGGGACACCGGGGAGCTGTTTTTT	CASSVPSGDTGELFF
TRBD1	.	TRBV19	TRBJ1-1	TGTGCCACCTCCGGACAGGGCGTGAACACTGAAGCTTTCTTT	CATSGQGVNTEAFF
.	.	TRBV14	TRBJ2-5	TGTGCCAGCAGCCAAGATCTGGTGAGCGCTGAAGAGACCCAGTACTTC	CASSQDLVSAEETQYF
TRBD1	.	TRBV28	TRBJ1-1	TGTGCCAGCAGTTTAGAGACAGGGGGGAACTCGAACACTGAAGCTTTCTTT	CASSLETGGNSNTEAFF
TRBD1	.	TRBV4-1	TRBJ1-1	TGCGCCAGCAGCCTAGCCGGGACAGGGGTGAACACTGAAGCTTTCTTT	CASSLAGTGVNTEAFF
.	.	TRBV19	TRBJ1-1	TGTGCCAGTAGTATCGGGAACACTGAAGCTTTCTTT	CASSIGNTEAFF
TRBD2	.	TRBV5-4	TRBJ2-3	TGTGCCAGCAGCTTCTGGGCGGGAGCCCGCACAGATACGCAGTATTTT	CASSFWAGARTDTQYF
TRBD2	.	TRBV7-2	TRBJ2-1	TGTGCCAGCAGCTTAGCCCCGGGACTAGCGGGGGGGGTTTACAATGAGCAGTTCTTC	CASSLAPGLAGGVYNEQFF
TRBD1	.	TRBV19	TRBJ1-5	TGTGCCAGTAGGCGATTCGGGGAACAGGGGGTTAATCAGCCCCAGCATTTT	CASRRFGEQGVNQPQHF
.	.	TRBV30	TRBJ1-5	TGTGCCTGGAGTGTAAGGGGCTTAGGTCAGCCCCAGCATTTT	CAWSVRGLGQPQHF
TRBD1	.	TRBV4-3	TRBJ2-7	TGCGCCAGCAGCCAAGGACAGGGTACTTACTACGAGCAGTACTTC	CASSQGQGTYYEQYF
.	.	TRBV1	TRBJ1-5	TGCACCAGCAGCCCTAGACAGGGGGCCCCAGTGGGGAGCAATCAGCCCCAGCATTTT	CTSSPRQGAPVGSNQPQHF
TRBD2	.	TRBV27	TRBJ2-1	TGTGCCAGCAGGACACTAGCGGGGGGCCCCACGAGGTTCTACAATGAGCAGTTCTTC	CASRTLAGGPTRFYNEQFF
.	.	TRBV10-1	TRBJ1-3	TGCGCCAGCAGTGTCGCAGGGTGGATTGAAAACACCATATATTTT	CASSVAGWIENTIYF
.	.	TRBV4-2	TRBJ1-5	TGTGCCAGCAGCCAAAATTCGGGATTACGGGGTCAGCCCCAGCATTTT	CASSQNSGLRGQPQHF
.	.	TRBV6-4	TRBJ2-2	TGTGCCAGCAGTGACTCGGGCAGCCAAACCGGGGAGCTGTTTTTT	CASSDSGSQTGELFF
.	.	TRBV29-1	TRBJ2-3	TGCAGCGGGCGCGTTGGGCATACTAGCACAGATACGCAGTATTTT	CSGRVGHTSTDTQYF
TRBD2	.	TRBV27	TRBJ2-1	TGTGCCAGCAGTTTAGGGACCGGGGGGGGCAGGAATGAGCAGTTCTTC	CASSLGTGGGRNEQFF
TRBD1	.	TRBV10-3	TRBJ1-1	TGTGCCACCGCGGACAGGGAGAACACTGAAGCTTTCTTT	CATADRENTEAFF
TRBD1	.	TRBV14	TRBJ2-7	TGTGCCAGCAGCCCCTCTCACAGGGGTGGGCACGAGCAGTACTTC	CASSPSHRGGHEQYF
.	.	TRBV4-1	TRBJ2-3	TGCGCCAGCAGCAAATACAGGCCCTCCACAGATACGCAGTATTTT	CASSKYRPSTDTQYF
.	.	TRBV6-5	TRBJ2-7	TGTGCCAGCAGTTACTCGGGCCTGAAGCCCTACGAGCAGTACTTC	CASSYSGLKPYEQYF
.	.	TRBV19	TRBJ2-1	TGTGCCAGTAGTATAGATTTCTGGGGGCAGGGGGAGCAGTTCTTC	CASSIDFWGQGEQFF
.	.	TRBV5-8	TRBJ1-2	TGTGCCAGCAGCTTGGTGGGGACTCATAGTTGGTATGGCTACACCTTC	CASSLVGTHSWYGYTF
TRBD1	.	TRBV19	TRBJ1-4	TGTGCCAGTAGTACAGGGGGCGAAGGTGAAAAACTGTTTTTT	CASSTGGEGEKLFF
.	once	TRBV7-6	TRBJ2-7	TGTGCCAGCAGCTTAGGGCAGGGGTATGTGAGGGAGCAGTACTTC	CASSLGQGYVREQYF
TRBD2	.	TRBV6-7	TRBJ2-3	TGTGCCAGCAGTCTAGAGACTAGCGATAGCACAGATACGCAGTATTTT	CASSLETSDSTDTQYF
.	.	TRBV19	TRBJ2-6	TGTGCCAGTAACAGACAGGTCCAAATATCTGGGGCCAACGTCCTGACTTTC	CASNRQVQISGANVLTF
TRBD2	.	TRBV7-9	TRBJ2-7	TGTGCCAGCAGCTTATTGAGGAGCGGGAGTAACTACGAGCAGTACTTC	CASSLLRSGSNYEQYF
TRBD2	.	TRBV9	TRBJ2-1	TGTGCCAGCAGCGTAGCCCTAGCGGGAGGCAATGAGCAGTTCTTC	CASSVALAGGNEQFF
TRBD2	.	TRBV9	TRBJ2-5	TGTGCCAGCAGCTGGAGCGGGGCGCTCCAAGAGACCCAGTACTTC	CASSWSGALQETQYF
.	.	TRBV7-9	TRBJ2-5	TGTGCCAGCAGCTTAGAATATCGGGAGACCCAGTACTTC	CASSLEYRETQYF
.	.	TRBV2	TRBJ1-6	TGTGCCAGCATTATCGAGAGCTCCTATAATTCACCCCTCCACTTT	CASIIESSYNSPLHF
.	.	TRBV6-1	TRBJ1-5	TGTGCCAGCAGTTGGTCAGGGGACGATCAGCCCCAGCATTTT	CASSWSGDDQPQHF
.	.	TRBV5-1	TRBJ2-2	TGCGCCAGCAGCCCCTACCCTCCCGGGGGCACCGGGGAGCTGTTTTTT	CASSPYPPGGTGELFF
.	.	TRBV19	TRBJ1-5	TGTGCCAGTAGTAAGGACAGCGTTATTTATAGCAATCAGCCCCAGCATTTT	CASSKDSVIYSNQPQHF
TRBD2	.	TRBV7-3	TRBJ2-5	TGTGCCAGCAGCTTAAACCCCGGACTAGCGGGAGATCAAGAGACCCAGTACTTC	CASSLNPGLAGDQETQYF
.	.	TRBV7-2	TRBJ1-5	TGTGCCAGCAGCTTATGGGCACAGCCCCAGCATTTT	CASSLWAQPQHF
.	.	TRBV10-3	TRBJ1-1	TGTGCCATCAGTGAGGGGACTAGGGGAAGCACTGAAGCTTTCTTT	CAISEGTRGSTEAFF
.	.	TRBV6-5	TRBJ1-1	TGTGCCAGCAGTTACTCTGGCAGGGGCACTGAAGCTTTCTTT	CASSYSGRGTEAFF
.	.	TRBV6-5	TRBJ1-5	TGTGCCAGCAGCCTTTCTTACAGGGTTAATCAGCCCCAGCATTTT	CASSLSYRVNQPQHF
.	.	TRBV5-4	TRBJ2-7	TGTGCCAGCAGCTTGGTGCAGGGGGGCCACGAGCAGTACTTC	CASSLVQGGHEQYF